This is a list of T cell receptor beta chains from one sample in a study of human T cells and chemical hapten exposure. TCRdb fed the RACE reads into MiXCR, producing one record per CDR3 protein. The sample shows a few hundred thousand distinct CDR3 sequences, about 6% of them seen only once. The source material was whole blood, sampled in connection with sensitization to the hapten diphenylcyclopropenone (DPC). Source of these receptors: a woman aged 18-35 years with alopecia areata. Some clones in this sample may be carry-over from other donors' samples. Each CDR3 is given with its conserved first and last residue. The D gene is left open where the match is weak. Expanded clones get a size class; other rows say once, few or many, or leave the size out.

DNA: TGTGCCAGCAGCTTGTCCGACAGCCAACCGCTATATGGCTACACCTTC; CDR3: CASSLSDSQPLYGYTF; length: 16; D: NA; size: few; V: TRBV5-6; J: TRBJ1-2
DNA: TGTGCCAGCAGTGAAAAACAGGGAGGCTATGGCTACACCTTC; CDR3: CASSEKQGGYGYTF; length: 14; D: NA; size: few; V: TRBV6-1; J: TRBJ1-2
DNA: TGTGCCACCAGTGAGACGAACACTGAAGCTTTCTTT; CDR3: CATSETNTEAFF; length: 12; D: NA; size: few; V: TRBV24-1; J: TRBJ1-1
DNA: TGTGCCAGCAGCCAAGATTGTTACAGGGGCTACAATCAGCCCCAGCATTTT; CDR3: CASSQDCYRGYNQPQHF; length: 17; D: TRBD1; size: many; V: TRBV3-1; J: TRBJ1-5
DNA: TGTGCCAGCAGCTTAGCTCCCTATGGCTACACCTTC; CDR3: CASSLAPYGYTF; length: 12; D: NA; size: many; V: TRBV7-2; J: TRBJ1-2
DNA: TGTGCCAGCAGTTACGGGGGACAGGGGTATCAGCCCCAGCATTTT; CDR3: CASSYGGQGYQPQHF; length: 15; D: TRBD1; size: few; V: TRBV6-5; J: TRBJ1-5
DNA: TGTGCCAGCAGCTTGCGATGGGACATTGCGCTAGAAGCTTTCTTT; CDR3: CASSLRWDIALEAFF; length: 15; D: NA; size: NA; V: TRBV5-5; J: TRBJ1-1
DNA: TGTGCCAGCACCGGCACACAGTGGAACACTGAAGCTTTCTTT; CDR3: CASTGTQWNTEAFF; length: 14; D: NA; size: many; V: TRBV5-5; J: TRBJ1-1
DNA: TGTGCCAGCAGCGCGGAGGTACCAAGCAGCTATGGCTACACCTTC; CDR3: CASSAEVPSSYGYTF; length: 15; D: NA; size: NA; V: TRBV5-4; J: TRBJ1-2
DNA: TGTGCCAGCAGCTTGGGGACAGACGAGCAGTTCTTC; CDR3: CASSLGTDEQFF; length: 12; D: NA; size: few; V: TRBV5-5; J: TRBJ2-1
DNA: TGCGCCAGCAGCCCCCTGGCCGCGGCCAAGGCGGGCTATGGCTACACCTTC; CDR3: CASSPLAAAKAGYGYTF; length: 17; D: NA; size: NA; V: TRBV4-3; J: TRBJ1-2
DNA: TGTGCTAGTGGACCCCCAGGGTCGGGCATATACGAGCAGTACTTC; CDR3: CASGPPGSGIYEQYF; length: 15; D: NA; size: few; V: TRBV12-5; J: TRBJ2-7
DNA: TGTGCCATCAGTGAAGGACAGGGCGGGTACGAGCAGTACTTC; CDR3: CAISEGQGGYEQYF; length: 14; D: TRBD1; size: many; V: TRBV10-3; J: TRBJ2-7
DNA: TGTGCCACCAGCACCCCGACAGATGAAAAACTGTTTTTT; CDR3: CATSTPTDEKLFF; length: 13; D: NA; size: few; V: TRBV15; J: TRBJ1-4
DNA: TGTGCCAGCACCGAGGGACAGGGGGCGGGGTGGACTGAAGCTTTCTTT; CDR3: CASTEGQGAGWTEAFF; length: 16; D: TRBD1; size: few; V: TRBV27; J: TRBJ1-1
DNA: TGTGCCAGCTCCCCTACAGAGTTCCAAGAGACCCAGTACTTC; CDR3: CASSPTEFQETQYF; length: 14; D: NA; size: once; V: TRBV18; J: TRBJ2-5
DNA: TGTGCCAGCAGCCAAGAAATATTAACAGGTGATGGCTACACCTTC; CDR3: CASSQEILTGDGYTF; length: 15; D: NA; size: few; V: TRBV3-1; J: TRBJ1-2
DNA: TGTGCCAGCAGCTTGGAAGCAGGGCGGGGGCAGCCCCAGCATTTT; CDR3: CASSLEAGRGQPQHF; length: 15; D: NA; size: many; V: TRBV5-5; J: TRBJ1-5
DNA: TGTGCCAGCAGCCCCAGGGGGGCCCGGAGTACAACTAATGAAAAACTGTTTTTT; CDR3: CASSPRGARSTTNEKLFF; length: 18; D: TRBD1; size: NA; V: TRBV7-8; J: TRBJ1-4
DNA: TGTGCCAGCAGGGAAAGAGCGGGTTACGAGCAGTACTTC; CDR3: CASRERAGYEQYF; length: 13; D: NA; size: many; V: TRBV2; J: TRBJ2-7
DNA: TGTGCCAGCAGCCGTTACCGGGACGCCGACAATGAGCAGTTCTTC; CDR3: CASSRYRDADNEQFF; length: 15; D: NA; size: few; V: TRBV5-4; J: TRBJ2-1
DNA: TGTGCCAGCAGCCCCGGACAGAGCTCCTATAATTCACCCCTCCACTTT; CDR3: CASSPGQSSYNSPLHF; length: 16; D: NA; size: many; V: TRBV12-3/TRBV12-4; J: TRBJ1-6
DNA: TGTGCCAGCAGAACCGGGACAGGGGTGAACATTCAGTACTTC; CDR3: CASRTGTGVNIQYF; length: 14; D: TRBD1; size: many; V: TRBV12-3/TRBV12-4; J: TRBJ2-4
DNA: TGTGCCAGCAGTTACCGCCCGGGACAGGGCAGCCAGCCCCAGCATTTT; CDR3: CASSYRPGQGSQPQHF; length: 16; D: TRBD1; size: many; V: TRBV6-6; J: TRBJ1-5
DNA: TGTGCCATCAGTGAGCCGAAAGCGGGGGAGCAGTACTTC; CDR3: CAISEPKAGEQYF; length: 13; D: TRBD2; size: few; V: TRBV10-3; J: TRBJ2-7
DNA: TGTGCTAGTCGAGGACAGGGACATGGCTACACCTTC; CDR3: CASRGQGHGYTF; length: 12; D: TRBD1; size: many; V: TRBV12-5; J: TRBJ1-2
DNA: TGTGCCACCATGGGCTGGGATAAAAAGGGACCAAGCTCCTACGAGCAGTACTTC; CDR3: CATMGWDKKGPSSYEQYF; length: 18; D: NA; size: many; V: TRBV10-3; J: TRBJ2-7
DNA: TGTGCCAGCAGCTTGGCCGCGGGGGCGCCCACAGATACGCAGTATTTT; CDR3: CASSLAAGAPTDTQYF; length: 16; D: NA; size: NA; V: TRBV5-6; J: TRBJ2-3
DNA: TGTGCCAGCAGTAAACTCCGGGACCTTTGGATCACAGATACGCAGTATTTT; CDR3: CASSKLRDLWITDTQYF; length: 17; D: NA; size: many; V: TRBV27; J: TRBJ2-3
DNA: TGCGCCAGCAGCACCGGGACTAGCGGCACCGGGGAGCTGTTTTTT; CDR3: CASSTGTSGTGELFF; length: 15; D: TRBD2; size: NA; V: TRBV5-1; J: TRBJ2-2
DNA: TGTGCCAGCAGCGTAATTGGCGGGGGGCTACCGAGCTCCTACGAGCAGTACTTC; CDR3: CASSVIGGGLPSSYEQYF; length: 18; D: TRBD2; size: NA; V: TRBV9; J: TRBJ2-7
DNA: TGTGCCAGCAGCCAAAGGCCCGCGGGGAATTCACCCCTCCACTTT; CDR3: CASSQRPAGNSPLHF; length: 15; D: NA; size: many; V: TRBV4-2; J: TRBJ1-6
DNA: TGCAGCGTTGAGTACCAAGAGACCCAGTACTTC; CDR3: CSVEYQETQYF; length: 11; D: NA; size: NA; V: TRBV29-1; J: TRBJ2-5
DNA: TGTGCCAGCAGCTTATTAGGGGTGCGACAGTACAATGAAAAACTGTTTTTT; CDR3: CASSLLGVRQYNEKLFF; length: 17; D: NA; size: few; V: TRBV7-9; J: TRBJ1-4
DNA: TGTGCCAGCAGTGAAAGAGGGCTGTGGGAGCAGTACTTC; CDR3: CASSERGLWEQYF; length: 13; D: NA; size: NA; V: TRBV25-1; J: TRBJ2-7
DNA: TGTGCCAGCAGGAGTGGACAGGGGGCAGATACGCAGTATTTT; CDR3: CASRSGQGADTQYF; length: 14; D: TRBD1; size: many; V: TRBV6-2/TRBV6-3; J: TRBJ2-3
DNA: TGTGCCAGCAGCCTAGGGTACAGATCCGAAAAACTGTTTTTT; CDR3: CASSLGYRSEKLFF; length: 14; D: NA; size: NA; V: TRBV6-5; J: TRBJ1-4
DNA: TGTGCCAGCAGCCAACCAGGGACTAGCGGGGAGTTCTTC; CDR3: CASSQPGTSGEFF; length: 13; D: TRBD2; size: NA; V: TRBV4-2; J: TRBJ2-1
DNA: TGTGCCAGCAGCTTAGGTGGGGACACAGATACGCAGTATTTT; CDR3: CASSLGGDTDTQYF; length: 14; D: NA; size: NA; V: TRBV7-6; J: TRBJ2-3
DNA: TGTGCCAGCAGCTTAGGGGGCGCCGGTCAGCCCCAGCATTTT; CDR3: CASSLGGAGQPQHF; length: 14; D: NA; size: many; V: TRBV11-2; J: TRBJ1-5
DNA: TGTGCCAGCAGCTTAGAAGCGGACCAGGGCCAAAGCAATCAGCCCCAGCATTTT; CDR3: CASSLEADQGQSNQPQHF; length: 18; D: NA; size: few; V: TRBV7-8; J: TRBJ1-5
DNA: TGTGCCAGCAGCTTAAGACAAACAGATACGCAGTATTTT; CDR3: CASSLRQTDTQYF; length: 13; D: NA; size: NA; V: TRBV7-3; J: TRBJ2-3
DNA: TGCAGTGCTAGAGATTTCGGGACAGGGAAGCGGACTGAAGCTTTCTTT; CDR3: CSARDFGTGKRTEAFF; length: 16; D: TRBD1; size: few; V: TRBV20-1; J: TRBJ1-1
DNA: TGTGCCGGATCTAGCGGGGGGGCCACAGATACGCAGTATTTT; CDR3: CAGSSGGATDTQYF; length: 14; D: TRBD2; size: few; V: TRBV7-9; J: TRBJ2-3
DNA: TGCGCCAGCAGTCGGTCTAGCGGACGATTTTCCTACGAGCAGTACTTC; CDR3: CASSRSSGRFSYEQYF; length: 16; D: TRBD2; size: NA; V: TRBV5-1; J: TRBJ2-7
DNA: TGTGCCAGCAGCTTAAATCGGGAGGGGGCCGGCACAGATACGCAGTATTTT; CDR3: CASSLNREGAGTDTQYF; length: 17; D: NA; size: NA; V: TRBV7-2; J: TRBJ2-3
DNA: TGTGCCAGCAGCCAAGACACAGACAGATGGGGAACTGAAGCTTTCTTT; CDR3: CASSQDTDRWGTEAFF; length: 16; D: NA; size: few; V: TRBV4-2; J: TRBJ1-1
DNA: TGTGCCAGCAGCCAAGCCGGCAGGGGGCTAAAAGACACTGAAGCTTTCTTT; CDR3: CASSQAGRGLKDTEAFF; length: 17; D: TRBD1; size: many; V: TRBV4-2; J: TRBJ1-1
DNA: TGTGCCAGCAGTTCCCTTGGCGGGGGTTCAGATACGCAGTATTTT; CDR3: CASSSLGGGSDTQYF; length: 15; D: TRBD2; size: few; V: TRBV6-2/TRBV6-3; J: TRBJ2-3
DNA: TGTGCCAGCAGTGAATTTGGAGACAGGGTCTTCTACGAGCAGTACTTC; CDR3: CASSEFGDRVFYEQYF; length: 16; D: TRBD1; size: NA; V: TRBV6-1; J: TRBJ2-7
DNA: TGTGCCAGCAGCTTAGGTTTCCGGAATTCACCCCTCCACTTT; CDR3: CASSLGFRNSPLHF; length: 14; D: NA; size: few; V: TRBV7-2; J: TRBJ1-6
DNA: TGTGCCAGCAGCTTATCGAACCCCCTCACAGATACGCAGTATTTT; CDR3: CASSLSNPLTDTQYF; length: 15; D: NA; size: NA; V: TRBV7-9; J: TRBJ2-3